The 20 T cell receptor beta chains in this list originate from one sample, sequenced in a study of control samples from healthy donors and cancer patients (dated by TCRdb to the early 2020s). Receptors were amplified or captured by the immunoSEQ multiplex PCR assay. The clones in this table, taken by TCRdb from immuneACCESS, are in-frame only. Not every clone is retained; where verified, under half of the shortfall comes from an unresolved V gene, and the cause of the rest is unknown. In this sample the table shows around 120,000 clones, roughly 86% of which occur a single time. The ten largest clonotypes hold about 3% of the sample. Sequencing was performed on blood. The receptors shown here come from a man aged 55 to 69 in good health.

The CDR3 bases are TGTGCCAGCAGTCGTAACAGTTTCTACACCTTC. This sequence encodes CASSRNSFYTF. The chain employs TRBV28 and TRBJ1-2, with D hard to call. Trimming removed 5 bases from V and 10 bases from J, with 11 bases in between. The CDR3 spans 11 residues. Germline V gives CDR1 MDHEN, CDR2 SYDVKM.

The chain joins TRBV28 to TRBJ1-4; TRBD1 might be the D (5 bases). The CDR3 contains 17 residues. From germline, CDR1 is MDHEN and CDR2 SYDVKM. V lost 5 bases, J lost 0 bases, and 16 bases lay in between. Here the CDR3 DNA reads TGTGCCAGCAGTCGTCGCAGGCAGGGAACAACTAATGAAAAACTGTTTTTT. Amino acids: CASSRRRQGTTNEKLFF.

The rearrangement uses TRBV7-3 and TRBJ2-3, with D maybe TRBD1 (6 bases). Trimming removed 5 bases at V and 7 bases at J, with 16 bases between. The CDR3 runs 14 residues. Germline CDR1 and CDR2: SGHTA and FQGTGA. The chain's CDR3 is CASSPGDRLNTQYF. DNA of the CDR3: TGTGCCAGCAGCCCAGGGGATCGCTTAAATACGCAGTATTTT.

CDR3 loop: CASSRPRTVNEQFF. The CDR3 DNA reads as TGTGCCAGCAGCCGCCCCCGGACAGTTAATGAGCAGTTCTTC. The chain has TRBV14 and TRBJ2-1; D may be TRBD1 (6 bases). V lost 4 bases and J 7 bases, leaving 14 bases between the germline ends. The CDR3 length is 14 residues. CDR1 is SGHDN and CDR2 is FVKESK in the germline V gene. Based on the CDR3 plus reference TRBV14 and TRBJ2-1, the full variable domain is EAGVTQFPSHSVIEKGQTVTLRCDPISGHDNLYWYRRVMGKEIKFLLHFVKESKQDESGMPNNRFLAERTGGTYSTLKVQPAELEDSGVYFCASSRPRTVNEQFFGPGTRLTVL.

The chain has TRBV5-1 and TRBJ2-1; 9 nucleotides line up with TRBD1. Looked up from germline, CDR1 is SGHRS and CDR2 is YFSETQ. The CDR3 is 16 amino acids. J lost 6 bases, V lost 2 bases, and 9 bases had no gene match. CDR3 region: CASSFQPGTGSNEQFF. CDR3 sequence (DNA): TGCGCCAGCAGCTTCCAGCCGGGGACAGGGTCCAATGAGCAGTTCTTC. Variable domain in full (rest from reference TRBV5-1 and TRBJ2-1): KAGVTQTPRYLIKTRGQQVTLSCSPISGHRSVSWYQQTPGQGLQFLFEYFSETQRNKGNFPGRFSGRQFSNSRSEMNVSTLELGDSALYLCASSFQPGTGSNEQFFGPGTRLTVL.

The J gene is TRBJ1-2, the V gene TRBV28; 11 positions agree with TRBD1. J lost 3 bases, V lost 4 bases, and 7 bases had no gene match. Germline V CDR1 and CDR2: MDHEN, SYDVKM. This CDR3 spans 16 amino acids. DNA of the CDR3: TGTGCCAGCAGTTCAGCCGGGACAGGGGGTTACTATGGCTACACCTTC. It encodes CASSSAGTGGYYGYTF.

This clone was seen only once. The chain joins TRBV6-1 to TRBJ2-5; 9 bases match TRBD1. Germline-derived CDR1 and CDR2 are MNHNS and SASEGT. Unmatched junction bases numbered 5, after V lost 7 bases and J lost 2 bases. The CDR3 loop spans 14 amino acids. As DNA, the CDR3 is TGTGCCAGCAAAACAGGACAGGGGCAAGAGACCCAGTACTTC. Its protein product is CASKTGQGQETQYF.

The chain has TRBV3-1 (or the pseudogene TRBV3-2) and TRBJ2-7, with 7 bases aligning to TRBD1. CDR1 and CDR2 (germline): LGHDT, YNNKEL (reference sequence). Trimming took 1 base from V and 0 from J; bases not matched to a gene: 0. CDR3 size: 14 residues. As DNA, the CDR3 is TGTGCCAGCAGCCAAGGACAGGGCTCCTACGAGCAGTACTTC. Translation: CASSQGQGSYEQYF.

This clone was seen once. The rearrangement links TRBV7-2 to TRBJ1-1; no reliable D call. The length of the CDR3 is 15 residues. With 2 bases removed from V and 1 base from J, the gap between germline ends came to 11 bases. Per the germline V gene, CDR1 is SGHTA and CDR2 is FQGNSA. For the CDR3, the DNA is TGTGCCAGCAGCTTAATTTCCGCGGGGAACACTGAAGCTTTCTTT. Encoded protein: CASSLISAGNTEAFF.

The chain carries TRBV6-5 and TRBJ1-4, with D perhaps matching TRBD1 (5 bases). Germline V gives CDR1 MNHEY, CDR2 SVGAGI. The CDR3 runs to 13 residues. V shed 8 bases and J shed 5 bases, with 12 bases lying between them. The CDR3, as DNA: TGTGCCAGCGCCCGGGACGGGAATGAAAAACTGTTTTTT. Protein product: CASARDGNEKLFF.

V is TRBV7-2 and J is TRBJ2-1, with TRBD2 identical over 14 bases. The trim removed 1 base at V and 8 bases at J, leaving 10 bases unmatched. The CDR3 contains 18 residues. The germline V gene encodes CDR1 SGHTA and CDR2 FQGNSA. The CDR3 DNA reads TGTGCCAGCAGCTTAGTAAGACTAGCGGGGGGGAATAGGGATGAGCAGTTCTTC. It translates to CASSLVRLAGGNRDEQFF.

The rearrangement joins TRBV10-3 to TRBJ2-3; a weak D match, TRBD2 (6 bases). CDR1 and CDR2 (germline): ENHRY, SYGVKD. The ends were cut back, 6 bases at V and 9 bases at J, with 25 bases in the middle. CDR3 length equals 16 residues. Here the CDR3 reads CAISAGLELDLGTQYF. The CDR3 DNA reads as TGTGCCATCAGCGCGGGACTTGAGCTCGACCTGGGCACGCAGTATTTT.

The chain is built from TRBV11-2 and TRBJ1-2; D is unresolved. Germline loops: CDR1 SGHAT, CDR2 FQNNGV. The CDR3 has 13 amino acids. V lost 5 bases, J lost 2 bases, and 9 bases lay in between. The CDR3 loop reads CASSLPENYGYTF. CDR3 nucleotides: TGTGCCAGCAGCCTCCCGGAGAACTATGGCTACACCTTC.

This chain uses TRBV7-5 with TRBJ1-5. TRBV7-5 is designated a pseudogene. The length of the CDR3 is 15 residues. The CDR3 spells CARSLVTGRSQPQHF. CDR3 sequence (DNA): TGTGCCAGAAGCTTAGTTACTGGTCGGAGTCAGCCCCAGCATTTT.

J is TRBJ1-1 and V is TRBV6-6; possible D gene TRBD1, 5 bases. Germline CDR1 and CDR2: MNHNY and SVGAGI (reference sequence). Trimming stripped 2 bases from V and 7 bases from J, with 14 bases between. The CDR3 runs 14 residues. The DNA of the CDR3 is TGTGCCAGCAGTTACCCGGCAGGGAGGAGTGAAGCTTTCTTT. This gives the protein CASSYPAGRSEAFF.

This clone appeared once. This chain connects TRBV7-2 to TRBJ2-1, with 11 bases aligning to TRBD2. Germline-derived CDR1 and CDR2 are SGHTA and FQGNSA. The CDR3 length is 16 residues. Germline trimming cut 5 bases from V and 5 bases from J; bases unmatched to any gene: 8. DNA for the CDR3: TGTGCCAGCAGCGTTGCCCTAGCGGGGGGCAACAATGAGCAGTTCTTC. It is translated as CASSVALAGGNNEQFF.

V is TRBV10-3 and J is TRBJ1-1; a possible D gene is TRBD1 (6 bases). V shed 9 bases and J shed 5 bases, with 19 bases lying between them. Germline CDR1 reads ENHRY; CDR2 reads SYGVKD. This CDR3 spans 14 amino acids. CDR3 in DNA: TGTGCCATAAGGGGGAAAAACAGGGCTACTGAAGCTTTCTTT. This sequence encodes CAIRGKNRATEAFF.

This chain uses TRBV6-5 with TRBJ2-7, with 8 positions matching TRBD1. J gave up 2 bases and V 9 bases, and 6 bases lay outside the gene matches. The CDR3 totals 13 residues. Germline CDR1 and CDR2: MNHEY and SVGAGI. CDR3 DNA sequence: TGTGCCAGTCACCTGGACAGGGCCTACGAGCAGTACTTC. Translated: CASHLDRAYEQYF.

This chain connects TRBV19 to TRBJ1-1; TRBD1 agrees at 7 bases. V trimming: 7 bases; J trimming: 4 bases; junction bases outside the gene matches: 6. The CDR3 length is 13 residues. Germline-derived CDR1 and CDR2 are LNHDA and SQIVND (reference sequence). The CDR3 is CASTGGLGTEAFF. As DNA, the CDR3 is TGTGCCAGTACAGGGGGATTGGGCACTGAAGCTTTCTTT.

This sequence joins TRBV5-8 and TRBJ2-5, with TRBD1 as a possible D gene (5 bases). Germline CDR1 reads SGHTS; CDR2 reads YDEGEE. The V end lost 4 bases, the J end lost 4 bases, and 14 bases lay between the germline ends. The CDR3 runs to 14 residues. The CDR3 region is CASSHFRVAETQYF. As DNA, the CDR3 is TGTGCCAGCAGCCACTTCAGGGTGGCAGAGACCCAGTACTTC. The whole variable domain, filled in from reference TRBV5-8 and TRBJ2-5, reads EAGVTQSPTHLIKTRGQQATLRCSPISGHTSVYWYQQALGLGLQFLLWYDEGEERNRGNFPPRFSGRQFPNYSSELNVNALELEDSALYLCASSHFRVAETQYFGPGTRLLVL.